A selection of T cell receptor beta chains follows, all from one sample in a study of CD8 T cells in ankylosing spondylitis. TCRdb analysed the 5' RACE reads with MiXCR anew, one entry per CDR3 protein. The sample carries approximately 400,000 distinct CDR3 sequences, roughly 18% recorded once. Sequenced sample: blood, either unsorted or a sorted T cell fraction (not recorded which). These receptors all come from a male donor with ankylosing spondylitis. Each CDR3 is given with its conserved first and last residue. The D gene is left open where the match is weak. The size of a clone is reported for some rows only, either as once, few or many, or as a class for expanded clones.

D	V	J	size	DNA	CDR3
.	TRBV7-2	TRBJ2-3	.	TGTGCCAGCAGCATATCCATCACAGATACGCAGTATTTT	CASSISITDTQYF
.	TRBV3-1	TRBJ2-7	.	TGTGCCAGCAGCCCTAAGGCTGGCATCTCCTACGAGCAGTACTTC	CASSPKAGISYEQYF
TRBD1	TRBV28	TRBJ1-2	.	TGTGCCAGCAGTTTCGGGACAGGGTGGGGGACTAACTATGGCTACACCTTC	CASSFGTGWGTNYGYTF
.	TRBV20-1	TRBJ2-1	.	TGCAGTGCTAGAGACCACAACAATGAGCAGTTCTTC	CSARDHNNEQFF
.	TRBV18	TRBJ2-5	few	TGTGCCAGCTCACCACCGGTCGTCCAAGAGACCCAGTACTTC	CASSPPVVQETQYF
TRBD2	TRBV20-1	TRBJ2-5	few	TGCAGTGCGATACTAGCGTTGGAGACCCAGTACTTC	CSAILALETQYF
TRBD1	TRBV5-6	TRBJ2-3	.	TGTGCCAGCGGATCATCGGACAGGGACACAGATACGCAGTATTTT	CASGSSDRDTDTQYF
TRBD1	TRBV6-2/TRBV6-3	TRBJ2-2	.	TGTGCCAGCAAAAGGGGGCCCGACACCGGGGAGCTGTTTTTT	CASKRGPDTGELFF
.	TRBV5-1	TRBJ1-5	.	TGCGCCAGCAGCCCGACGGGGGATAGCAATCAGCCCCAGCATTTT	CASSPTGDSNQPQHF
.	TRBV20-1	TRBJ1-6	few	TGCAGTGCTAGAGATAGGGGGAGAGATAATTCACCCCTCCACTTT	CSARDRGRDNSPLHF
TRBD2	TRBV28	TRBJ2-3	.	TGTGCCAGCAGCCCGATGGGAGGGGCGAACACAGATACGCAGTATTTT	CASSPMGGANTDTQYF
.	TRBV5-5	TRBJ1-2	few	TGTGCCAGCAGCCCAACCCCCGAGAACTATGGCTACACCTTC	CASSPTPENYGYTF
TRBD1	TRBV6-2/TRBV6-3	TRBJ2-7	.	TGTGCCAGCAGTTACCCGACCACGACAGGGGTTCGCGAGCAGTACTTC	CASSYPTTTGVREQYF
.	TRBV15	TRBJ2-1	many	TGTGCCACCAGCAGAGGCAATGAGCAGTTCTTC	CATSRGNEQFF
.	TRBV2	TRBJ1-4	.	TGTGCCAGCAGTCCCCCGGGACACCGGGACGAAAAACTGTTTTTT	CASSPPGHRDEKLFF
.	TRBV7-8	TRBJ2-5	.	TGTGCCAGCAGCTTAGGGGGAGTCGGCCAAGAGACCCAGTACTTC	CASSLGGVGQETQYF
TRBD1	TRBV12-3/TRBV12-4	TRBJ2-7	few	TGTGCCAGCAGTCCAGGGGACAGGACCTACGAGCAGTACTTC	CASSPGDRTYEQYF
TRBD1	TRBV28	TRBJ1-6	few	TGTGCCAGCAGTTTTTGGGACAGGGAGAATTCACCCCTCCACTTT	CASSFWDRENSPLHF
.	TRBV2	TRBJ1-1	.	TGTGCCAGCAGGCCGCAGGTGAACACTGAAGCTTTCTTT	CASRPQVNTEAFF
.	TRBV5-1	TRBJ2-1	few	TGCGCCAGCAGCTTGGCGAGGAACGAAAACAATGAGCAGTTCTTC	CASSLARNENNEQFF
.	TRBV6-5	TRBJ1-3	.	TGTGCCAGCAGTTACTCGATACAAAATCTGGGAAACACCATATATTTT	CASSYSIQNLGNTIYF
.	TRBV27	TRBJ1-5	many	TGTGCCAGCAGTTTAGAGAGGGGAGGGCAGCCCCAGCATTTT	CASSLERGGQPQHF
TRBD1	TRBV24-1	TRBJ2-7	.	TGTGCCACCAGTGATTTCCCGGGACAGGGGGCTTGGGAGCAGTACTTC	CATSDFPGQGAWEQYF
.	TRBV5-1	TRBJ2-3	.	TGCGCCAGCAGCTTGGGGGACAACACAGATACGCAGTATTTT	CASSLGDNTDTQYF
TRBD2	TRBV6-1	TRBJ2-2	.	TGTGCCAGCATCCCCTTGGCGGGGGGCTACACCGGGGAGCTGTTTTTT	CASIPLAGGYTGELFF
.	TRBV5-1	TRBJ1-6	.	TGCGCCAGCAGCCCCCAGGGGACCTCCTATAATTCACCCCTCCACTTT	CASSPQGTSYNSPLHF
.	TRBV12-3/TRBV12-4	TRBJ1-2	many	TGTGCCAGCACCGTGGACGGGACCAACTATGGCTACACCTTC	CASTVDGTNYGYTF
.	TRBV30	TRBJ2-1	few	TGTGCCTGGAGGTCCATCGGGGCCTACAATGAGCAGTTCTTC	CAWRSIGAYNEQFF
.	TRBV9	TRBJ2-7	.	TGTGCCAGCAGCGTAGCCGGGGTCTCGTCCTACGAGCAGTACTTC	CASSVAGVSSYEQYF
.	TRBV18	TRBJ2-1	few	TGTGCCAGCTCACCACCGGCGGGGGCCGAATACAATGAGCAGTTCTTC	CASSPPAGAEYNEQFF
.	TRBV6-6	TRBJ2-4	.	TGTGCCAGCAGTTACCAACAGGGCTACATTCAGTACTTC	CASSYQQGYIQYF
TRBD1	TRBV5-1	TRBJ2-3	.	TGCGCCAGCAGCTTCTCCGGGACAGGGAGCCAGGGGCGGGCTAGCACAGATACGCAGTATTTT	CASSFSGTGSQGRASTDTQYF
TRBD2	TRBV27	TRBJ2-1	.	TGTGCCAGCAGTTTCCTAGCGGGGTACAATGAGCAGTTCTTC	CASSFLAGYNEQFF
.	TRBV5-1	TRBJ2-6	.	TGCGCCAGCAGCTTGGAGGGTTCTTCTCCTGGGGCCAACGTCCTGACTTTC	CASSLEGSSPGANVLTF
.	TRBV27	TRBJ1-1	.	TGTGCCAGCAGGGGCACCTCGAACACTGAAGCTTTCTTT	CASRGTSNTEAFF